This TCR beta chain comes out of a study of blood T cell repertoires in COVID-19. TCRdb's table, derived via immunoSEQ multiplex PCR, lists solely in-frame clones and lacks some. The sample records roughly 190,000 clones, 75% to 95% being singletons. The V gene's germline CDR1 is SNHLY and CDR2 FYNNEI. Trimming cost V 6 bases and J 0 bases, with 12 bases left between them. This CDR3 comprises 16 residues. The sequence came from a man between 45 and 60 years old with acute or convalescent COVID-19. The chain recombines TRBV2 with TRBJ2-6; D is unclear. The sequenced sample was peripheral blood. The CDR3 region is CASRWADLSGANVLTF. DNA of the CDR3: TGTGCCAGCAGGTGGGCAGATCTCTCTGGGGCCAACGTCCTGACTTTC. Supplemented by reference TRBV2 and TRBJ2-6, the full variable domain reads EPEVTQTPSHQVTQMGQEVILRCVPISNHLYFYWYRQILGQKVEFLVSFYNNEISEKSEIFDDQFSVERPDGSNFTLKIRSTKLEDSAMYFCASRWADLSGANVLTFGAGSRLTVL.